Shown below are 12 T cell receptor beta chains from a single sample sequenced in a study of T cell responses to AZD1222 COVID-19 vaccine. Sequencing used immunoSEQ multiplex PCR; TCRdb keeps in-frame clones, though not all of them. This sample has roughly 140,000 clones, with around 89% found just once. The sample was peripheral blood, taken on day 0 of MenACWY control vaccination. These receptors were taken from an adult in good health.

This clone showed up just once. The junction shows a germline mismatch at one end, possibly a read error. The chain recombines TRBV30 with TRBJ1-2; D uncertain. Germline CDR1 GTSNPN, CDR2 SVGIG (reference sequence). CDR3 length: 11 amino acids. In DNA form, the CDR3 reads TGTGCCTGGAGTGTAGGCATCCGTAGAAACTTC. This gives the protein CAWSVGIRRNF.

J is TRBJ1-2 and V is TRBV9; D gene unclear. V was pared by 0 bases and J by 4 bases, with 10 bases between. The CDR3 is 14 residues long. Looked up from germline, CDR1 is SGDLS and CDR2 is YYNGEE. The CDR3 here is CASSVDAGSYGYTF. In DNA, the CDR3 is TGTGCCAGCAGCGTAGACGCCGGATCCTATGGCTACACCTTC. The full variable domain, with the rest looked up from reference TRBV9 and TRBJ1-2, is DSGVTQTPKHLITATGQRVTLRCSPRSGDLSVYWYQQSLDQGLQFLIQYYNGEERAKGNILERFSAQQFPDLHSELNLSSLELGDSALYFCASSVDAGSYGYTFGSGTRLTVV.

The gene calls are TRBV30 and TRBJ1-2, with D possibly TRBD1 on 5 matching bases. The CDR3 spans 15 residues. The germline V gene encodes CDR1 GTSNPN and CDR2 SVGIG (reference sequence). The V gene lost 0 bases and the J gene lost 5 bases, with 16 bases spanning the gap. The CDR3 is CAWSVVGGVGYGYTF. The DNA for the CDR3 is TGTGCCTGGAGTGTAGTTGGAGGGGTCGGGTATGGCTACACCTTC.

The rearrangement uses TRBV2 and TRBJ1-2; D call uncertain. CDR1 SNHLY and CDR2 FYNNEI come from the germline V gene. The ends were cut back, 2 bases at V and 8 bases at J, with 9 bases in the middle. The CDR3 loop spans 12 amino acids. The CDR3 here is CASSEYSSGYTF. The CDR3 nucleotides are TGTGCCAGCAGTGAATACAGTAGCGGCTACACCTTC.

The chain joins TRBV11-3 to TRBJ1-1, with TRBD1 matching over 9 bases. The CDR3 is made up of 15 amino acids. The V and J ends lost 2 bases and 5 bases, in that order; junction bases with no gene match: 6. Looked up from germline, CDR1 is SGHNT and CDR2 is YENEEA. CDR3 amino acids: CASSLRDRGITEAFF. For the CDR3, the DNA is TGTGCCAGCAGCTTACGAGACAGGGGGATTACTGAAGCTTTCTTT.

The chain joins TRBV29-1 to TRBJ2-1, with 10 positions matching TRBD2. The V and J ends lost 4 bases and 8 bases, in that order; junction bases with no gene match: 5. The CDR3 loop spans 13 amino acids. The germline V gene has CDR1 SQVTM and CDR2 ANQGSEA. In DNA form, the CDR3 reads TGCAGCGTTGTGGCTAGCGGGGGCTATGAGCAGTTCTTC. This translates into CSVVASGGYEQFF.

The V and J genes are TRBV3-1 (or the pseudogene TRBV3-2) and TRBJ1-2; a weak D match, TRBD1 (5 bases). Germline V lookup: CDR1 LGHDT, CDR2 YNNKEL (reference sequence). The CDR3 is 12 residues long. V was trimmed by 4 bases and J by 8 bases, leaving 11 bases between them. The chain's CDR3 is CASSLPDRGYTF. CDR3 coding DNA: TGTGCCAGCAGCCTCCCCGACAGAGGCTACACCTTC.

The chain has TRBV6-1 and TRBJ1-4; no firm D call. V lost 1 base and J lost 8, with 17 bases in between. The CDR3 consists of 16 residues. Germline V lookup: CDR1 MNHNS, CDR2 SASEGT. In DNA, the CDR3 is TGTGCCAGCAGTGAAGAAAGGAGGCAAGGCAGGGAAAAACTGTTTTTT. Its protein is CASSEERRQGREKLFF.

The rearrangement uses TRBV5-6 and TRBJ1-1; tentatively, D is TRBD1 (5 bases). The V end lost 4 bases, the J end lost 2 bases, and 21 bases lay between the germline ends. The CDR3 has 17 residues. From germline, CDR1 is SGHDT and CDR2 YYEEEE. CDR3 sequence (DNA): TGTGCCAGCAGCCGCGGACATGACAGAACCTTTAACACTGAAGCTTTCTTT. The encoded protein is CASSRGHDRTFNTEAFF. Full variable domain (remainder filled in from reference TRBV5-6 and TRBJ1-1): DAGVTQSPTHLIKTRGQQVTLRCSPKSGHDTVSWYQQALGQGPQFIFQYYEEEERQRGNFPDRFSGHQFPNYSSELNVNALLLGDSALYLCASSRGHDRTFNTEAFFGQGTRLTVV.

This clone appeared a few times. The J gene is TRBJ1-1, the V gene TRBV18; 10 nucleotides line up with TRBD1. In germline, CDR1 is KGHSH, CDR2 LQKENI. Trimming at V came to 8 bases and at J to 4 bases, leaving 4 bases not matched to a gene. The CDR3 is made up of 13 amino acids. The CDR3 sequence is CASARDRGTEAFF. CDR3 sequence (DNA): TGTGCCAGCGCGCGGGACAGGGGCACTGAAGCTTTCTTT. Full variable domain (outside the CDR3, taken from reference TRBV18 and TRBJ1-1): NAGVMQNPRHLVRRRGQEARLRCSPMKGHSHVYWYRQLPEEGLKFMVYLQKENIIDESGMPKERFSAEFPKEGPSILRIQQVVRGDSAAYFCASARDRGTEAFFGQGTRLTVV.

CDR3 bases: TGTGCCAGCAGCTTAGTTTGGCCCGGACAGACAGGGTCTGAAGCTTTCTTT. Its protein is CASSLVWPGQTGSEAFF. The rearrangement links TRBV7-2 to TRBJ1-1; 7 bases align to TRBD1. J was trimmed by 6 bases and V by 1 base; bases with no gene match: 14. This CDR3 is 17 amino acids long. Germline lookup yields CDR1 SGHTA and CDR2 FQGNSA.

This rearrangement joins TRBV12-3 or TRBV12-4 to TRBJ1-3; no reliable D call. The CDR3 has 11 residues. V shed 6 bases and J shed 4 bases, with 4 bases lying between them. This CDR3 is CASRTGNTIYF. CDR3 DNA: TGTGCCAGCAGAACGGGAAACACCATATATTTT.